This T cell receptor (beta chain) is from a study of T cell changes during pregnancy in multiple sclerosis. CDR1 and CDR2 from the germline V gene are LGHNT and FRNRAP. V dropped 7 bases and J dropped 2; count of bases not matched to a gene: 2. This CDR3 has 14 amino acids. Sequenced by immunoSEQ multiplex PCR; TCRdb stores in-frame clones only, minus some. The data show around 44,000 clones, roughly 92% seen once. This chain links TRBV12-5 with TRBJ2-6, with 7 bases lining up with TRBD1. The clonotype comes from a female donor with multiple sclerosis, enrolled in a pregnancy study. The sample taken for sequencing was peripheral blood. Written as DNA, the CDR3 is TGTGCTAGTGCCAGGGGGACTGGGGCCAACGTCCTGACTTTC. Translating gives CASARGTGANVLTF.